These 20 T cell receptor beta chains were all obtained from the same sample, sequenced in a study of T-cell memory formation after mild COVID-19. TCRdb reprocessed the 5' RACE reads with MiXCR, giving one entry per CDR3 protein. The sample lists 250,000 to 300,000 distinct CDR3 sequences, roughly 18% occurring once. The sequenced sample consisted of PBMCs or a T cell subset sorted from them (not recorded which). Source of these receptors: a man younger than 30 who had mild COVID-19 (a few samples of this study predate the infection). Cell type and time point are not known.

This chain joins TRBV4-2 and TRBJ2-1; D might be TRBD1 or TRBD2, each matching 5 bases. The CDR3 consists of 13 residues. The germline gives CDR1 LGHNA, CDR2 YNFKEQ. The V and J ends lost 0 bases and 9 bases respectively, with 9 bases between them. The CDR3 sequence is CASSQDVGGEQFF. Here the CDR3 DNA reads TGTGCCAGCAGCCAAGATGTTGGGGGTGAGCAGTTCTTC.

This clonotype was recorded a few times. The chain carries TRBV28 and TRBJ2-7; weak D call: TRBD1 (5 bases). With 0 bases removed from V and 2 bases from J, the gap between germline ends came to 11 bases. The germline CDR1 and CDR2 sequences are MDHEN and SYDVKM. The CDR3 contains 15 residues. This CDR3 reads CASSLWSGPAYEQYF. The CDR3 coding sequence is TGTGCCAGCAGTTTATGGTCAGGGCCCGCCTACGAGCAGTACTTC.

This chain joins TRBV4-2 and TRBJ1-6; 8 positions agree with TRBD1. Germline lookup yields CDR1 LGHNA and CDR2 YNFKEQ. The J segment lost 10 bases and the V segment lost 4 bases, leaving 12 bases of the junction unmatched. The CDR3 covers 16 residues. CDR3 in DNA: TGTGCCAGCAGCCTAACCTCCGGGACAGGCGACTCACCCCTCCACTTT. This gives the protein CASSLTSGTGDSPLHF.

This clonotype was seen only a few times. The chain links TRBV10-3 to TRBJ1-5, with D possibly being TRBD1 (5 bases). This CDR3 has 17 amino acids. Per germline, CDR1 ENHRY and CDR2 SYGVKD. Deletions cut 0 bases from V and 1 base from J, with 13 bases between. The CDR3 protein is CAISESNSGPSNQPQHF. The CDR3 bases are TGTGCCATCAGTGAGTCGAATTCGGGGCCCAGCAATCAGCCCCAGCATTTT.

The V call is TRBV7-9, the J call TRBJ1-3; D may be TRBD1 (5 bases). Germline V lookup: CDR1 SEHNR, CDR2 FQNEAQ (reference sequence). V was clipped by 4 bases and J by 4 bases, with 17 bases between them. The CDR3 is 16 amino acids. The CDR3 bases are TGTGCCAGCAGCTCCCTTGCGAGGGCAGGGGGAAACACCATATATTTT. Protein sequence: CASSSLARAGGNTIYF.

The sample holds a few counts of this clonotype. This chain links TRBV7-3 with TRBJ2-1; TRBD1 agrees at 8 bases. The germline gives CDR1 SGHTA, CDR2 FQGTGA. Trimming took 5 bases from V and 6 from J; bases not matched to a gene: 6. This CDR3 spans 14 amino acids. CDR3 region: CASSPWQGANEQFF. In DNA form, the CDR3 reads TGTGCCAGCAGCCCATGGCAGGGGGCCAATGAGCAGTTCTTC.

This clonotype was detected a few times. The chain couples TRBV4-1 to TRBJ2-5; weak D call: TRBD1 (5 bases). Germline CDR1 reads MGHRA; CDR2 reads YSYEKL. The V gene lost 2 bases and the J gene lost 3 bases, with 10 bases spanning the gap. The length of the CDR3 is 14 residues. CDR3 sequence (DNA): TGCGCCAGCAGCCAACCTGGACACAAAGAGACCCAGTACTTC. Protein product: CASSQPGHKETQYF.

The rearrangement joins TRBV7-9 to TRBJ2-7; D not certain. There are 12 residues in the CDR3. Germline CDR1 reads SEHNR; CDR2 reads FQNEAQ (reference sequence). Trimming took 9 bases from V and 0 from J, leaving 9 bases between them. The CDR3 coding sequence is TGTGCCAGTGGACCGAGCTCCTACGAGCAGTACTTC. It encodes CASGPSSYEQYF.

V is TRBV6-2 or TRBV6-3 and J is TRBJ2-3, with D tentatively TRBD2 (6 bases). Trimming pared 4 bases from V and 0 bases from J, leaving 11 bases between. Per germline, CDR1 MNHEY and CDR2 SVGEGT. The CDR3 totals 15 residues. The CDR3 loop is CASSLLARSTDTQYF. Written as DNA, the CDR3 is TGTGCCAGCAGTTTGCTAGCGAGGAGCACAGATACGCAGTATTTT.

This clonotype was seen only a few times. V usage is TRBV15 and J usage is TRBJ2-3; 9 nucleotides match TRBD1. Germline CDR1 LNHNV, CDR2 YYDKDF (reference sequence). The CDR3 is 15 amino acids. Trimming removed 3 bases from V and 2 bases from J; junction bases left unmatched: 3. The CDR3 nucleotides read TGTGCCACCAGCAGGGACAGGGGCCACACAGATACGCAGTATTTT. Its protein is CATSRDRGHTDTQYF.

This clonotype appeared a few times. The V and J genes are TRBV10-3 and TRBJ2-2; TRBD1 is a possible D gene (6 bases). CDR3 length: 14 residues. The ends were cut back, 6 bases at V and 1 base at J, with 9 bases in the middle. Germline values: CDR1 ENHRY, CDR2 SYGVKD. CDR3 protein: CAIRETGNTGELFF. The CDR3 nucleotides are TGTGCCATCAGAGAGACAGGGAACACCGGGGAGCTGTTTTTT.

This clonotype was seen a few times. This chain links TRBV6-5 with TRBJ2-5; 7 positions match TRBD1. The J segment lost 5 bases and the V segment lost 6 bases, leaving 6 bases of the junction unmatched. The CDR3 consists of 13 residues. From germline, CDR1 is MNHEY and CDR2 SVGAGI. The CDR3 region has the DNA TGTGCCAGCAGCCAAGGGGGCAGGGAGACCCAGTACTTC. Its translation: CASSQGGRETQYF.

This clonotype was observed a handful of times. The CDR3 is CAIKRQGNTEAFF. The DNA for the CDR3 is TGTGCCATCAAAAGACAGGGGAACACTGAAGCTTTCTTT. V gene TRBV10-3 combines with J gene TRBJ1-1; 7 bases are a match to TRBD1. Germline V lookup: CDR1 ENHRY, CDR2 SYGVKD. V was pared by 7 bases and J by 1 base, with 3 bases of the junction left unmatched. The CDR3 loop spans 13 amino acids.

The chain carries TRBV13 and TRBJ1-2; the D is unclear. The germline V gene has CDR1 PRHDT and CDR2 FYEKMQ (reference sequence). V was pared by 5 bases and J by 5 bases, with 15 bases between. The CDR3 runs to 14 residues. As DNA, the CDR3 is TGTGCCAGCAGCCTCTTACAGACTCCTTATGGCTACACCTTC. Amino acid sequence: CASSLLQTPYGYTF. Together with reference TRBV13 and TRBJ1-2, the CDR3 gives the full variable domain: AAGVIQSPRHLIKEKRETATLKCYPIPRHDTVYWYQQGPGQDPQFLISFYEKMQSDKGSIPDRFSAQQFSDYHSELNMSSLELGDSALYFCASSLLQTPYGYTFGSGTRLTVV.

A few counts support this clonotype. V and J are TRBV7-9 and TRBJ2-5; the D gene is possibly TRBD1 (5 bases). Trimming took off 6 bases at V and 5 bases at J, with 7 bases between the two ends. The CDR3 is 11 residues long. Germline V gives CDR1 SEHNR, CDR2 FQNEAQ (reference sequence). The CDR3 DNA sequence: TGTGCCAGCAGACAGGAGGAGACCCAGTACTTC. Residues: CASRQEETQYF.

This clonotype came up a few times. The chain employs TRBV4-2 and TRBJ2-3, with 8 bases identical to TRBD1. Germline V CDR1 and CDR2: LGHNA, YNFKEQ. The junction had 7 bases not matched to a gene; V was cut back by 3 bases and J by 2 bases. This CDR3 comprises 16 residues. CDR3 DNA sequence: TGTGCCAGCAGCCATGCCAACAGGGGGGCCACAGATACGCAGTATTTT. Translated: CASSHANRGATDTQYF.

In DNA, the CDR3 is TGTGCCAGCAGCCAGCTTCCTAGCGTCAATGAGCAGTTCTTC. Its protein product is CASSQLPSVNEQFF. The rearrangement uses TRBV7-6 and TRBJ2-1; the D gene is possibly TRBD2 (6 bases). V lost 5 bases and J lost 6, with 14 bases in between. CDR3 size: 14 residues. The germline gives CDR1 SGHVS, CDR2 FNYEAQ. The entire variable domain, with the rest obtained from reference TRBV7-6 and TRBJ2-1, is as follows: GAGVSQSPRYKVTKRGQDVALRCDPISGHVSLYWYRQALGQGPEFLTYFNYEAQQDKSGLPNDRFSAERPEGSISTLTIQRTEQRDSAMYRCASSQLPSVNEQFFGPGTRLTVL.

This clonotype occurred a few times. The rearrangement links TRBV10-1 to TRBJ2-7; no clear D gene. V lost 3 bases to trimming and J lost 4 bases, with 19 bases between them. This CDR3 has 16 residues. The germline V gene encodes CDR1 WNHNN and CDR2 SYGVQD (reference sequence). In DNA form, the CDR3 reads TGCGCCAGCAGTGAAGGTTTGGGCATGGATTCGTACGAGCAGTACTTC. Residues: CASSEGLGMDSYEQYF.

This rearrangement joins TRBV15 to TRBJ2-5; D is uncertain. The CDR3 consists of 14 residues. Between the trimmed V and J ends, which lost 0 bases and 6 bases, there was a span of 11 bases. The germline V gene has CDR1 LNHNV and CDR2 YYDKDF (reference sequence). The CDR3 DNA reads as TGTGCCACCAGCAGAGATCGGGTTAGACAGACCCAGTACTTC. Its protein product is CATSRDRVRQTQYF.

The chain links TRBV7-3 to TRBJ2-2; D is unresolved. Trimming took off 4 bases at V and 0 bases at J, with 9 bases between the two ends. CDR1 and CDR2 (germline): SGHTA, FQGTGA. The CDR3 contains 15 residues. CDR3: CASSWSNTNTGELFF. CDR3 in DNA: TGTGCCAGCAGCTGGTCCAATACGAACACCGGGGAGCTGTTTTTT.